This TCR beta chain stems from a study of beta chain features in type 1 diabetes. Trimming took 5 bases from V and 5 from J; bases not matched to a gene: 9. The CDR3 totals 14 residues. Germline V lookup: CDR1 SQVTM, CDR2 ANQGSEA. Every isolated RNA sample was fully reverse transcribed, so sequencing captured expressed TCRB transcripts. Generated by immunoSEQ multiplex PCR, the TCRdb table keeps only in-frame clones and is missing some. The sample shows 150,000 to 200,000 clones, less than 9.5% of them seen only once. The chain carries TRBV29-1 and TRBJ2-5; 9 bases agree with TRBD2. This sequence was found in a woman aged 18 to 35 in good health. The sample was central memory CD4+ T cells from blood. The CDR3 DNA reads TGCAGCGTTAGGGATAGCGGGGGAAGTGAGACCCAGTACTTC. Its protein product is CSVRDSGGSETQYF.